The clone carrying this T cell receptor beta chain showed up just a few times. Its antigen is undetermined. This CDR3 is built from 15 residues. Germline V gene data show CDR1 as DFQATT and CDR2 as SNEGSKA (reference sequence). V shed 1 base, J shed 3 bases, and the junction held 6 bases outside the gene matches. This record belongs to a study of T cell repertoires in cytomegalovirus infection. Study-wide context: Researchers turned to recently identified HLA-C-restricted CMV epitopes as well as well-studied HLA-B-restricted ones. Both a matching HLA type and CMV infection were indicated by public TCR beta signatures. Study-wide results and caveats: It was HLA-C-restricted CMV-specific TCR beta clonotypes that dominated the response ex vivo. Accumulated public TCR beta family frequency recognized individuals carrying CMV together with the relevant HLA.

TCRdb re-called the reads with MiXCR, one entry per CDR3 protein. The repertoire includes 800,000 to 950,000 distinct CDR3 sequences, less than 35% of them detected once, and around 12% sits in the top ten. The sample in question was cultured CD8+ T cells from PBMCs, obtained from culture after CMV antigen stimulation. This sequence was found in a human donor in good health (CMV status not recorded). Some clones in this sample may be carry-over from other donors' samples. The chain employs TRBV20-1 and TRBJ2-7; 10 bases line up with TRBD2. In DNA, the CDR3 is TGCAGTGCTAGAGTAGAGCGGGGGGGTGGCTACGAGCAGTACTTC. Its protein product is CSARVERGGGYEQYF.